The 21 T cell receptor beta chains in this list originate from one sample, sequenced in a study of cytomegalovirus exposure and HLA in healthy donors. The PCR made use of 60 Vbeta and 13 Jbeta primers. Repertoires were generated with immunoSEQ multiplex PCR, while TCRdb's copy carries only in-frame clones and drops some. The profile shows some 110,000 clones, roughly 82% of them singletons. The specimen was PBMCs. The receptors originated from a man between 50 and 59 years old in good health and CMV-seronegative.

The genes are TRBV5-5 and TRBJ1-2; 11 bases are a match to TRBD1. V lost 4 bases, J lost 2 bases, and 4 bases stayed unmatched. Per germline, CDR1 SGHKS and CDR2 YYEKEE (reference sequence). The CDR3 has 15 amino acids. The CDR3 loop is CASSPRTGGNYGYTF. CDR3 nucleotides: TGTGCCAGCAGCCCGCGGACAGGGGGCAACTATGGCTACACCTTC.

The chain uses TRBV7-8 and TRBJ2-1; 8 bases fit TRBD2. There are 15 residues in the CDR3. J gave up 6 bases and V 5 bases, and 9 bases lay outside the gene matches. The germline V gene has CDR1 SGHVS and CDR2 FQNEAQ. Here the CDR3 reads CASSPGGTPVNEQFF. DNA for the CDR3: TGTGCCAGCAGCCCGGGGGGGACTCCGGTCAATGAGCAGTTCTTC.

The chain carries TRBV9 and TRBJ2-3, with 11 bases matching TRBD2. The CDR3 spans 16 residues. CDR1 is SGDLS and CDR2 is YYNGEE in the germline V gene. V was pared by 0 bases and J by 6 bases, with 6 bases of the junction left unmatched. This CDR3 is CASSVGVAGGVDTQYF. In DNA form, the CDR3 reads TGTGCCAGCAGCGTAGGGGTAGCGGGGGGGGTGGATACGCAGTATTTT.

The gene calls are TRBV27 and TRBJ1-1; 9 nucleotides match TRBD1. Losses at the gene ends were 4 bases for V and 0 bases for J; bases not matched to a gene: 6. The CDR3 runs 16 residues. Germline CDR1 and CDR2: MNHEY and SMNVEV (reference sequence). The CDR3 DNA sequence: TGTGCCAGCAGTTCTGGACAGGGGAGAATGAACACTGAAGCTTTCTTT. This encodes CASSSGQGRMNTEAFF.

This clone was found once. This chain joins TRBV27 and TRBJ1-5, with TRBD1 matching 8 bases. From germline, CDR1 is MNHEY and CDR2 SMNVEV (reference sequence). The J segment lost 2 bases and the V segment lost 5 bases, leaving 5 bases of the junction unmatched. The CDR3 sequence is 15 residues long. Here the CDR3 DNA reads TGTGCCAGCAGTCCAGGGGGCGAGGGCAATCAGCCCCAGCATTTT. It specifies CASSPGGEGNQPQHF.

The chain has TRBV29-1 and TRBJ2-3, with 13 bases fitting TRBD2. The V gene's germline CDR1 is SQVTM and CDR2 ANQGSEA. The CDR3 loop spans 18 amino acids. V was pared by 1 base and J by 6 bases, with 13 bases of the junction left unmatched. This chain's CDR3 is CSVEVGGTSGAFDDTQYF. CDR3 coding DNA: TGCAGCGTTGAAGTTGGGGGGACTAGCGGGGCCTTTGATGATACGCAGTATTTT.

CDR3 sequence reads: CASSPGGGQGRLYGYTF. CDR3 nucleotides: TGTGCCAGCAGCCCCGGAGGTGGACAGGGGCGACTCTATGGCTACACCTTC. J is TRBJ1-2 and V is TRBV9, with 9 bases identical to TRBD1. The CDR3 extends over 17 amino acids. The germline V gene encodes CDR1 SGDLS and CDR2 YYNGEE. V lost 4 bases, J lost 4 bases, and 14 bases stayed unmatched. Filled out from reference TRBV9 and TRBJ1-2, the complete variable domain reads DSGVTQTPKHLITATGQRVTLRCSPRSGDLSVYWYQQSLDQGLQFLIQYYNGEERAKGNILERFSAQQFPDLHSELNLSSLELGDSALYFCASSPGGGQGRLYGYTFGSGTRLTVV.

There are a few counts of this clone. The genes are TRBV10-3 and TRBJ2-2; D is ambiguous. The V gene lost 0 bases and the J gene lost 0 bases, with 8 bases spanning the gap. Germline assignment: CDR1 ENHRY and CDR2 SYGVKD. The CDR3 extends over 16 amino acids. CDR3 region: CAISESEATNTGELFF. The CDR3 bases are TGTGCCATCAGTGAGTCAGAGGCTACGAACACCGGGGAGCTGTTTTTT.

The V call is TRBV6-1, the J call TRBJ2-7; the D is unclear. Germline V lookup: CDR1 MNHNS, CDR2 SASEGT. V was pared by 0 bases and J by 3 bases, with 6 bases between. The CDR3 covers 13 residues. The CDR3 DNA is TGTGCCAGCAGTGAAGCCAGATTCTACGAGCAGTACTTC. Its translation is CASSEARFYEQYF.

This chain's CDR3 is CASSLAGGPYNEQFF. CDR3 coding DNA: TGTGCCAGCAGCTTAGCGGGGGGACCCTACAATGAGCAGTTCTTC. The V gene is TRBV7-9, the J gene TRBJ2-1, with a possible D match to TRBD2 (6 bases). CDR1 and CDR2 (germline): SEHNR, FQNEAQ (reference sequence). V dropped 0 bases and J dropped 2 bases, with 8 bases sitting between them. There are 15 residues in the CDR3.

This clone was counted a single time. The rearrangement uses TRBV7-9 and TRBJ1-5; TRBD1 might be the D (5 bases). Germline CDR1 is SEHNR and CDR2 is FQNEAQ (reference sequence). CDR3 length equals 14 residues. V was shortened by 10 bases and J by 0 bases, with 13 bases between the two germline ends. CDR3 protein: CATRDSYSNQPQHF. CDR3 in DNA: TGTGCCACCCGCGACAGCTATAGCAATCAGCCCCAGCATTTT.

The V call is TRBV7-9, the J call TRBJ1-6; D gene uncertain. The CDR3 has 16 residues. V lost 3 bases and J 0 bases, leaving 9 bases between the germline ends. CDR1 and CDR2 (germline): SEHNR, FQNEAQ (reference sequence). For the CDR3, the DNA is TGTGCCAGCAGCTTTTTCCTCAGCTCCTATAATTCACCCCTCCACTTT. This sequence encodes CASSFFLSSYNSPLHF.

The chain has TRBV18 and TRBJ1-1; maybe TRBD1 (5 bases). The germline gives CDR1 KGHSH, CDR2 LQKENI. The CDR3 spans 14 residues. Trimming cost V 5 bases and J 2 bases, with 12 bases left between them. The chain's CDR3 is CASSTRQINTEAFF. The CDR3 DNA sequence: TGTGCCAGCTCAACCCGACAGATAAACACTGAAGCTTTCTTT.

The V and J genes are TRBV29-1 and TRBJ2-5, with 8 bases fitting TRBD2. This CDR3 is built from 13 residues. Germline V lookup: CDR1 SQVTM, CDR2 ANQGSEA. J gave up 5 bases and V 6 bases, and 8 bases lay outside the gene matches. CDR3 nucleotide sequence: TGCAGCGTAGCTCGGGGGGGCCTTGAGACCCAGTACTTC. This codes for CSVARGGLETQYF. Combining the CDR3 with reference TRBV29-1 and TRBJ2-5 gives the whole variable domain SAVISQKPSRDICQRGTSLTIQCQVDSQVTMMFWYRQQPGQSLTLIATANQGSEATYESGFVIDKFPISRPNLTFSTLTVSNMSPEDSSIYLCSVARGGLETQYFGPGTRLLVL.

The chain has TRBV14 and TRBJ1-2, with 9 bases aligning to TRBD1. The CDR3 is made up of 14 amino acids. After removal of 4 bases from V and 1 base from J, the junction contained 1 base not matched to a gene. Germline-derived CDR1 and CDR2 are SGHDN and FVKESK. CDR3 nucleotide sequence: TGTGCCAGCAGCCGGGACAGGGTTAACTATGGCTACACCTTC. Its translation is CASSRDRVNYGYTF.

The rearrangement uses TRBV2 and TRBJ1-2; a weak D match, TRBD1 (6 bases). V gave up 8 bases and J gave up 5 bases, with 15 bases separating them. The CDR3 extends over 13 amino acids. CDR1 is SNHLY and CDR2 is FYNNEI in the germline V gene. DNA of the CDR3: TGTGCCAGCCTCCTAGGGGGGGATTATGGCTACACCTTC. It codes for CASLLGGDYGYTF.

This chain uses TRBV11-3 with TRBJ1-1; no clear D. The CDR3 covers 14 residues. The germline gives CDR1 SGHNT, CDR2 YENEEA. V gave up 5 bases and J gave up 2 bases, with 12 bases separating them. CDR3 DNA sequence: TGTGCCAGCAGCCGAGGGAACAGAAACACTGAAGCTTTCTTT. Its translation: CASSRGNRNTEAFF. The full variable domain, in which reference TRBV11-3 and TRBJ1-1 provide the parts outside the CDR3, is EAGVVQSPRYKIIEKKQPVAFWCNPISGHNTLYWYLQNLGQGPELLIRYENEEAVDDSQLPKDRFSAERLKGVDSTLKIQPAELGDSAVYLCASSRGNRNTEAFFGQGTRLTVV.

The chain combines TRBV6-5 with TRBJ1-4; TRBD1 matches at 10 bases. Germline V gives CDR1 MNHEY, CDR2 SVGAGI. Trimming at V came to 2 bases and at J to 10 bases, leaving 7 bases not matched to a gene. The CDR3 runs to 15 residues. CDR3 in amino acids: CASSYEGQGSRKLFF. The CDR3, as DNA: TGTGCCAGCAGTTACGAGGGACAGGGGAGTAGAAAACTGTTTTTT.

V usage is TRBV7-9 and J usage is TRBJ1-4; possible D gene TRBD1, 5 bases. Trimming removed 3 bases at V and 6 bases at J, with 11 bases between. CDR1 is SEHNR and CDR2 is FQNEAQ in the germline V gene (reference sequence). The CDR3 totals 14 residues. The CDR3 is CASSLYQGDEKLFF. In DNA form, the CDR3 reads TGTGCCAGCAGCTTGTACCAAGGGGATGAAAAACTGTTTTTT.

This chain links TRBV19 with TRBJ2-5, with TRBD2 matching over 9 bases. V shed 3 bases, J shed 5 bases, and the junction held 16 bases outside the gene matches. Germline V gene sequence: CDR1 LNHDA, CDR2 SQIVND (reference sequence). This CDR3 region has 18 residues. In DNA form, the CDR3 reads TGTGCCAGTAGTATTGGCGGCCCTAGCGGGGCGGGTCAGGAGACCCAGTACTTC. Its protein is CASSIGGPSGAGQETQYF. Looking up the rest from reference TRBV19 and TRBJ2-5 gives the full variable domain: DGGITQSPKYLFRKEGQNVTLSCEQNLNHDAMYWYRQDPGQGLRLIYYSQIVNDFQKGDIAEGYSVSREKKESFPLTVTSAQKNPTAFYLCASSIGGPSGAGQETQYFGPGTRLLVL.

Of note for this clone: Other DNA sequences of this sample code for an identical CDR3. This chain links TRBV7-3 with TRBJ2-3, with a weak D call TRBD2 (5 bases). With 2 bases removed from V and 4 bases from J, the gap between germline ends came to 7 bases. The CDR3 runs 13 residues. Per germline, CDR1 SGHTA and CDR2 FQGTGA. CDR3 protein: CASSLAGADTQYF. CDR3 bases: TGTGCCAGCAGCTTAGCGGGTGCAGATACGCAGTATTTT.